Listed below are T cell receptor beta chains from one sample, sequenced in a study of radiotherapy plus CTLA-4 blockade in lung cancer. Produced via immunoSEQ multiplex PCR; TCRdb's table is partial and in-frame only. The sample lists around 100,000 clones, approximately 77% occurring once. Sequencing used peripheral blood, obtained from a patient treated with radiotherapy plus ipilimumab. Receptors were obtained from a human donor with non-small cell lung cancer that progressed on radiotherapy plus ipilimumab. Some clones in this sample may be carry-over from other donors' samples. The CDR3 runs from the conserved cysteine through the conserved F or W. The D gene is left open where the match is weak. The listing skips clone size in some rows; elsewhere it reads once, few, many or a size class.

TRBD1	TRBV18	TRBJ2-5	once	TGTGCCAGCTCACGTACGACAGGGGGCGAAGAGACCCAGTACTTC	CASSRTTGGEETQYF
NA	TRBV11-2	TRBJ1-4	NA	TGTGCCAGCAGCTGGGACGGGGAGGGAAAACTGTTTTTT	CASSWDGEGKLFF
NA	TRBV7-6	TRBJ1-1	NA	TGTGCCAGCAGCTTAGCTATAGTTGGGCGCCCGAACACTGAAGCTTTCTTT	CASSLAIVGRPNTEAFF
NA	TRBV2	TRBJ1-3	NA	TGTGCCAGCAGCCTCGAAGCTTCTGGGACTGGAAACACCATATATTTT	CASSLEASGTGNTIYF
TRBD1	TRBV7-3	TRBJ1-1	medium-sized	TGTGCCAGCAGCCCCAACACAGGGGTCACTGAAGCTTTCTTT	CASSPNTGVTEAFF
NA	TRBV4-2	TRBJ1-3	once	TGTGCCAGCAGCCAAGTCGTAAGTTCTGGAAACACCATATATTTT	CASSQVVSSGNTIYF
TRBD1	TRBV5-1	TRBJ2-7	NA	TGCGCCAGCAGCCAGGGACAGGGGGCAAAAGAGCAGTACTTC	CASSQGQGAKEQYF
TRBD1	TRBV5-1	TRBJ2-1	NA	TGCGCCAGCAGCGATCAGACAGGGGCCTACAATGAGCAGTTCTTC	CASSDQTGAYNEQFF
NA	TRBV6-5	TRBJ2-7	NA	TGTGCCAGCAGTTACGGCACCTCCTACGAGCAGTACTTC	CASSYGTSYEQYF
NA	TRBV7-2	TRBJ1-2	NA	TGTGCCAGCAGCCAGCTCTTTTACGGCTACACCTTC	CASSQLFYGYTF
NA	TRBV6-5	TRBJ1-1	NA	TGTGCCAGCAGTTACGGACACACTGAAGCTTTCTTT	CASSYGHTEAFF
TRBD1	TRBV5-4	TRBJ2-3	once	TGTGCCAGCAGCTTGGAGATAGGGACAGGGGGTGATACGCAGTATTTT	CASSLEIGTGGDTQYF
NA	TRBV5-1	TRBJ1-6	NA	TGCGCCAGCAGCTTGGCCGGTCTCTCAAATGGCTCACCCCTCCACTTT	CASSLAGLSNGSPLHF
NA	TRBV5-1	TRBJ1-5	NA	TGCGCCAGCAGCTTGGATAACAATCAGCCCCAGCATTTT	CASSLDNNQPQHF
TRBD1	TRBV2	TRBJ1-4	few	TGTGCCAGCAATTCACGCCCGGGACAGGGCGAAAAACTGTTTTTT	CASNSRPGQGEKLFF
TRBD1	TRBV9	TRBJ1-1	once	TGTGCCAGCAGCGTCCAACAGGGGGCCACTGAAGCTTTCTTT	CASSVQQGATEAFF
NA	TRBV5-6	TRBJ2-1	once	TGTGCCAGCAGGTGGGACCCATACAATGAGCAGTTCTTC	CASRWDPYNEQFF
NA	TRBV19	TRBJ1-2	NA	TGTGCCAGTAGTATAGTAGGGGGACACTCAAAGGGCTATGGCTACACCTTC	CASSIVGGHSKGYGYTF
NA	TRBV5-1	TRBJ2-7	NA	TGCGCCAGCAGCTTGGTGGGGCAGGGCTACGAGCAGTACTTC	CASSLVGQGYEQYF
NA	TRBV15	TRBJ1-3	NA	TGTGCCACCAGCAGACGGACGAGAAACACCATATATTTT	CATSRRTRNTIYF
NA	TRBV2	TRBJ1-1	once	TGTGCCAGCAGCTTGGAGGTCACTGAAGCTTTCTTT	CASSLEVTEAFF
TRBD2	TRBV7-2	TRBJ2-3	NA	TGTGCCAGCAGCTTAGCGAGCGGGGGGACAGATACGCAGTATTTT	CASSLASGGTDTQYF
TRBD1	TRBV7-3	TRBJ1-6	NA	TGTGCCAGCAGCCAAAACCCGGACAGGACTAGTTCACCCCTCCACTTT	CASSQNPDRTSSPLHF
NA	TRBV29-1	TRBJ2-3	NA	TGCAGCGTTGGAGACAGGTCCGGAGGGACAGATACGCAGTATTTT	CSVGDRSGGTDTQYF
NA	TRBV7-6	TRBJ2-7	NA	TGTGCCAGCAGCGCCCGGGACTCCGCCTACGAGCAGTACTTC	CASSARDSAYEQYF
NA	TRBV5-1	TRBJ2-7	NA	TGCGCCAGCAGCCTCCTAATTACTTACGAGCAGTACTTC	CASSLLITYEQYF
NA	TRBV6-5	TRBJ1-2	NA	TGTGCCAGCAGTTACCTCGGGTCCAACTATGGCTACACCTTC	CASSYLGSNYGYTF
TRBD2	TRBV27	TRBJ2-5	NA	TGTGCCAGCAGTTTATCGATAGGACTAGCTCGTGAGACCCAGTACTTC	CASSLSIGLARETQYF
TRBD1	TRBV6-6	TRBJ2-7	NA	TGTGCCAGCAGTCGACCGACAGGGATCTACGAGCAGTACTTC	CASSRPTGIYEQYF
NA	TRBV5-1	TRBJ1-1	NA	TGCGCCAGCAGCCAACAAACAGTGAACACTGAAGCTTTCTTT	CASSQQTVNTEAFF
NA	TRBV28	TRBJ2-7	NA	TGTGCCAGCACATCTTGGCCGAGATTATCCTACGAGCAGTACTTC	CASTSWPRLSYEQYF
NA	TRBV5-1	TRBJ2-5	NA	TGCGCCAGCAGGGCTGAAGAGACCCAGTACTTC	CASRAEETQYF
TRBD1	TRBV23-1	TRBJ1-5	NA	TGCGCCAGCAGTCAAGGTCCGGGACAGGGGGCTCATAGCAATCAGCCCCAGCATTTT	CASSQGPGQGAHSNQPQHF
NA	TRBV6-4	TRBJ2-2	NA	TGTGCCAGCAGTGACTCGGACACCGGGGAGCTGTTTTTT	CASSDSDTGELFF
NA	TRBV7-2	TRBJ1-5	NA	TGTGCCAGCAGCGCGGGTGGCCAGCCCCAGCATTTT	CASSAGGQPQHF
TRBD2	TRBV5-1	TRBJ2-3	NA	TGCGCCAGCAGCCGCTGGGACGGGGGGACAGATACGCAGTATTTT	CASSRWDGGTDTQYF
TRBD1	TRBV7-8	TRBJ2-6	NA	TGTGCCAGCAGCTTCCGGACAGGGGGGAGCTCTGGGGCCAACGTCCTGACTTTC	CASSFRTGGSSGANVLTF
NA	TRBV5-6	TRBJ1-5	NA	TGTGCCAGCAGCTTGGCCAATCGCCGGAATCAGCCCCAGCATTTT	CASSLANRRNQPQHF
TRBD1	TRBV2	TRBJ1-6	NA	TGTGCCAGCAAAGGACAGGGGATAGCACCCCTCCACTTT	CASKGQGIAPLHF
NA	TRBV25-1	TRBJ2-5	once	TGTGCCAGCAGTGCGAGCGGCATCGAGACCCAGTACTTC	CASSASGIETQYF
NA	TRBV11-3	TRBJ2-1	NA	TGTGCCAGCAGCTCCGGGGTTTTTGGTAATGAGCAGTTCTTC	CASSSGVFGNEQFF
NA	TRBV19	TRBJ1-5	NA	TGTGCCAGTACCCCCGGGGCCTTTCAGCCCCAGCATTTT	CASTPGAFQPQHF
NA	TRBV18	TRBJ1-5	NA	TGTGCCAGCTCACCATGGGGTCGGTCCTCAACGTCAGATCAGCCCCAGCATTTT	CASSPWGRSSTSDQPQHF
NA	TRBV12-5	TRBJ1-6	NA	TGTGCTAGTGGTTTGGTACGTTGGGAATTCTATAATTCACCCCTCCACTTT	CASGLVRWEFYNSPLHF
TRBD1	TRBV7-6	TRBJ2-2	NA	TGTGCCAGCAGCCTACAGGGGGCTGGCACCGGGGAGCTGTTTTTT	CASSLQGAGTGELFF
NA	TRBV6-1	TRBJ2-7	NA	TGTGCCAGCAAGCAAGACATTTCCTCCTACGAGCAGTACTTC	CASKQDISSYEQYF
TRBD1	TRBV5-1	TRBJ1-3	NA	TGCGCCAGCAGCCTGACAGGGGGGGCTGGAAACACCATATATTTT	CASSLTGGAGNTIYF
TRBD2	TRBV5-1	TRBJ2-5	NA	TGCGCCAGCAGCGGCGGGGGGGCCGGGGAGACCCAGTACTTC	CASSGGGAGETQYF
TRBD1	TRBV15	TRBJ1-4	NA	TGTGCCACTTGGGGACAGGGCAATGAAAAACTGTTTTTT	CATWGQGNEKLFF
NA	TRBV18	TRBJ1-4	few	TGTGCCAGCTCACCACCGAGGGGTTCGGAGGATGAAAAACTGTTTTTT	CASSPPRGSEDEKLFF
TRBD1	TRBV27	TRBJ1-1	NA	TGTGCCAGCAGTTTATACCCTCCCGGGACAGGGGGGAGGACTGAAGCTTTCTTT	CASSLYPPGTGGRTEAFF
TRBD1	TRBV7-3	TRBJ1-4	NA	TGTGCCAGCAGCTTAAGGTCCCGGGACAGGGGTAGGGGTGAAAAACTGTTTTTT	CASSLRSRDRGRGEKLFF
NA	TRBV13	TRBJ2-5	few	TGTGCCAGCAGCTTAGCCTTTTTGGGGGCGGTTCGGGGAACCCAGTACTTC	CASSLAFLGAVRGTQYF
TRBD1	TRBV5-1	TRBJ1-2	NA	TGCGCCAGCAGCCTCGGACAGGCGGGATTGGATGGCTACACCTTC	CASSLGQAGLDGYTF